This record looks at one T cell receptor (beta chain) sequence and its context. Its target is unknown. RNA was extracted from bulk tissue without any cell sorting. Distant lung tissue was collected more than 3 cm away from the tumor edge. Three rounds of nested PCR, following a modified ARM-PCR protocol, produced the TCRbeta library. A single record per CDR3 protein comes from TCRdb applying MiXCR to the multiplex PCR reads. The sample lists 70,000 to 90,000 distinct CDR3 sequences, roughly 80% occurring once. This record belongs to a study of tumor and adjacent non-tumor tissue in lung cancer. Study outcomes and limitations: Shorter survival was associated with higher TCR diversity in tumors.

The clonotype comes from a man aged 55-75 years with non-small cell lung cancer. Sequenced sample: distant non-tumor lung tissue.

This CDR3 is CAAVTGKVYEQYF. The CDR3 DNA reads as TGTGCAGCAGTAACAGGTAAAGTTTACGAACAATACTTC. J is TRBJ2-7 and V is TRBV6-5; the D gene is possibly TRBD1 (5 bases). Looked up from germline, CDR1 is MNHEY and CDR2 is SVGAGI. This CDR3 comprises 13 residues.